This T cell receptor (beta chain) was identified in a study of T cell responses to AZD1222 COVID-19 vaccine. Study context: Investigators merged groups given second doses at roughly 4 or roughly 12 weeks. The study, taken as a whole, reports: Compared with day 0, the breadth and depth of the Spike-specific TCR repertoire rose significantly after two doses of AZD1222. The CD4 TCRs associated with vaccination extended across spike and predominated at 160-218 and 743-854. Only a handful of people who got AZD1222 tested seropositive at baseline.

Sequencing used immunoSEQ multiplex PCR; TCRdb keeps in-frame clones, though not all of them. The repertoire has some 120,000 clones, about nine tenths of them found once; the top ten carry approximately 1.5%. Germline-derived CDR1 and CDR2 are LGHDT and YNNKEL (reference sequence). The CDR3 totals 17 residues. Deletions cut 1 base from V and 10 bases from J, with 23 bases between. Remarks on this clone: What it recognizes is unknown.

The sequencing used peripheral blood, collected on day 0 of AZD1222 vaccination. The chain is built from TRBV3-1 (or the pseudogene TRBV3-2) and TRBJ2-1, with D maybe TRBD2 (6 bases). This receptor was obtained from an adult in good health. This chain's CDR3 is CASSQGTTPTSAVEQFF. The CDR3 nucleotides read TGTGCCAGCAGCCAAGGGACTACCCCTACCTCAGCCGTAGAGCAGTTCTTC.